The following is a T cell receptor (beta chain) sequence with its context. Its antigen is currently unknown. The record originates from a study of cytomegalovirus exposure and HLA in healthy donors. General study findings and limits: A later analysis linked a missense DCLRE1C variant to TCR beta V- and J-gene trimming.

The PCR employed 60 Vbeta primers together with 13 Jbeta primers. Clones were sequenced by immunoSEQ multiplex PCR, and TCRdb holds only the in-frame ones, with some missing. The sample shows about 150,000 clones, less than 90% of them seen only once. The donors were healthy bone marrow donors. This TCR derives from a male donor in good health and CMV-seropositive. The sample was PBMCs.

CDR3 loop: CASSRSGATLYEQYF. The CDR3 DNA reads TGTGCCAGCAGCCGTAGCGGGGCAACCTTGTACGAGCAGTACTTC. V is TRBV6-5 and J is TRBJ2-7, with 8 positions matching TRBD2. Germline values: CDR1 MNHEY, CDR2 SVGAGI. J lost 4 bases, V lost 6 bases, and 11 bases had no gene match. This CDR3 has 15 residues.